The entry that follows covers one T cell receptor (beta chain) sequence. Its cognate antigen is unknown. Expressed TCRB transcripts were sequenced, since all the RNA that had been isolated was reverse transcribed. TCRdb keeps only in-frame clones here, not all; method: immunoSEQ multiplex PCR. The data hold about 740,000 clones, with over 10% observed a single time. The data derive from a study of beta chain features in type 1 diabetes. Study-wide results and limits: Any HLA-type effect on TCRB rearrangement remained unresolved here. People with Type 1 diabetes carried modestly yet significantly shorter TCRB CDR3s in all four CD4+ subsets. Amplification by PCR could prefer shorter templates, with the same effect in patients and controls.

Germline CDR1 and CDR2: SGHRS and YFSETQ. The CDR3 is made up of 15 amino acids. V gave up 0 bases and J gave up 1 base, with 10 bases separating them. CD4+ naive, central memory, regulatory and stem cell-like memory cells were sorted via CD45RO/CCR7/CD25/CD127/CD95/CD27. All sorted populations exceeded 95% purity. The specimen sequenced was naive CD4+ T cells from blood. J is TRBJ1-1 and V is TRBV5-1; D unclear. The source is a man aged 18 to 35 with type 1 diabetes. The CDR3 reads CASSLEASKNTEAFF. CDR3 DNA sequence: TGCGCCAGCAGCTTGGAGGCATCGAAGAACACTGAAGCTTTCTTT.